A selection of T cell receptor beta chains follows, all from one sample in a study of blood T cell repertoires in COVID-19. The data were produced by immunoSEQ multiplex PCR, yet TCRdb's version contains in-frame clones alone and is incomplete. Of over 130,000 clones detected, 80% to 90% appear once; the ten largest clones hold approximately 3.6%. Sequenced input: PBMCs or T cells enriched from blood (not recorded which). The receptor set was obtained from a woman in her forties or fifties with acute COVID-19. CDR3s include the opening cysteine and the closing phenylalanine or tryptophan. A D gene is named only where the DNA matches it firmly. Only part of the rows carry a size: once, few, many, or a class if the clone is expanded.

>.|TRBV10-3|TRBJ1-2|.
CAISATTGPTNYGYTF
TGTGCCATCAGTGCCACAACAGGGCCTACTAACTATGGCTACACCTTC
>.|TRBV19|TRBJ2-1|TRBD2
CASTDTRGGRGGEQFF
TGTGCCAGTACCGACACTCGGGGAGGGCGGGGCGGTGAGCAGTTCTTC
>.|TRBV4-2|TRBJ1-1|.
CASSQEGGGGGAAFF
TGTGCCAGCAGCCAAGAAGGAGGCGGTGGGGGCGCGGCTTTCTTT
>.|TRBV5-6|TRBJ2-7|TRBD2
CASSLDPGGSYEQYF
TGTGCCAGCAGCTTGGACCCGGGAGGGTCCTACGAGCAGTACTTC
>.|TRBV4-3|TRBJ2-3|.
CASSQDLAATSTDTQYF
TGCGCCAGCAGCCAAGATTTAGCAGCCACGAGCACAGATACGCAGTATTTT
>once|TRBV30|TRBJ1-1|.
CAGSRRGGTEAFF
TGTGCCGGAAGCCGGAGGGGGGGCACTGAAGCTTTCTTT
>.|TRBV5-1|TRBJ2-7|.
CASRTGRAGEQYF
TGCGCCAGCAGAACGGGCCGAGCGGGCGAGCAGTACTTC
>.|TRBV7-2|TRBJ2-7|TRBD2
CASSLAQDLRTSGRWGGQYF
TGTGCCAGCAGCTTAGCGCAGGATCTACGGACTAGCGGGAGGTGGGGCGGACAGTACTTC
>few|TRBV19|TRBJ1-4|.
CASSWGGGTNEKLFF
TGTGCCAGTAGTTGGGGGGGAGGTACTAATGAAAAACTGTTTTTT
>.|TRBV15|TRBJ2-1|TRBD2
CATSRVGDYGNEQFF
TGTGCCACCAGCAGAGTCGGGGACTACGGCAATGAGCAGTTCTTC
>.|TRBV4-2|TRBJ1-1|.
CASSQDWLGGVEAFF
TGTGCCAGCAGCCAAGATTGGTTAGGAGGGGTTGAAGCTTTCTTT
>.|TRBV6-5|TRBJ1-5|TRBD1
CASSRGQGVNQPQHF
TGTGCCAGCAGCCGAGGACAGGGGGTCAATCAGCCCCAGCATTTT
>few|TRBV24-1|TRBJ2-1|.
CATSVNPGRVVQRAPRKSYNEQFF
TGTGCCACCAGTGTTAATCCCGGAAGGGTTGTCCAGCGGGCGCCCCGAAAGTCCTACAATGAGCAGTTCTTC
>.|TRBV6-2/TRBV6-3|TRBJ2-1|.
CASSPTTSVDEQFF
TGTGCCAGCAGCCCAACGACTAGTGTCGATGAGCAGTTCTTC
>.|TRBV5-1|TRBJ2-1|TRBD2
CASSLSLGGLDVGEQFF
TGCGCCAGCAGCTTGTCTCTGGGGGGACTAGATGTTGGTGAGCAGTTCTTC
>.|TRBV7-9|TRBJ1-5|.
CASSLGGYSNQPQHF
TGTGCCAGCAGCTTGGGAGGTTATAGCAATCAGCCCCAGCATTTT
>.|TRBV29-1|TRBJ2-1|TRBD2
CSVEDLTGGNEQFF
TGCAGCGTTGAAGATCTTACGGGAGGCAATGAGCAGTTCTTC
>.|TRBV9|TRBJ2-6|.
CASSVDAGPNHGANVLTF
TGTGCCAGCAGCGTAGATGCGGGACCAAACCATGGGGCCAACGTCCTGACTTTC
>.|TRBV6-2/TRBV6-3|TRBJ2-2|.
CASSYGGGGGELFF
TGTGCCAGCAGTTACGGGGGGGGCGGCGGGGAGCTGTTTTTT
>.|TRBV18|TRBJ2-3|.
CASSPGGNTDTQYF
TGTGCCAGCTCACCAGGGGGGAACACAGATACGCAGTATTTT
>once|TRBV28|TRBJ1-2|TRBD1
CASSLSPTGDLDGYTF
TGTGCCAGCAGTTTATCACCGACAGGGGATTTGGATGGCTACACCTTC
>.|TRBV5-1|TRBJ1-1|.
CASSWGAGTEAFF
TGCGCCAGCAGCTGGGGTGCGGGCACTGAAGCTTTCTTT
>.|TRBV28|TRBJ1-2|.
CASHTLDYGYTF
TGTGCCAGCCATACTCTGGACTATGGCTACACCTTC
>.|TRBV5-1|TRBJ2-5|.
CASSDPGLPDGTQYF
TGCGCCAGCAGCGATCCGGGACTTCCCGATGGGACCCAGTACTTC
>.|TRBV7-9|TRBJ1-4|.
CASSIRQTATNEKLFF
TGTGCCAGCAGCATCCGACAGACTGCAACTAATGAAAAACTGTTTTTT
>.|TRBV4-3|TRBJ2-1|.
CASSQERRAPVGKQFF
TGCGCCAGCAGCCAAGAAAGGAGGGCTCCTGTAGGAAAGCAGTTCTTC
>once|TRBV4-2|TRBJ2-6|.
CASSQEGEGVWGANVLTF
TGTGCCAGCAGCCAAGAAGGGGAAGGGGTATGGGGGGCCAACGTCCTGACTTTC
>.|TRBV7-2|TRBJ1-3|.
CASSSILRTFAGNTIYF
TGTGCCAGCAGCTCCATTTTGAGGACATTTGCTGGAAACACCATATATTTT
>.|TRBV24-1|TRBJ2-6|.
CATSDTGSGANVLTF
TGTGCCACCAGTGACACAGGGTCGGGGGCCAACGTCCTGACTTTC
>.|TRBV19|TRBJ1-2|.
CASSIDHKGHYGYTF
TGTGCCAGTAGTATAGATCATAAGGGGCACTATGGCTACACCTTC
>few|TRBV15|TRBJ2-7|TRBD2
CATSRAGSGVGEQYF
TGTGCCACCAGCAGAGCGGGCAGCGGGGTAGGCGAGCAGTACTTC
>.|TRBV2|TRBJ2-1|TRBD2
CASSVSAGGLGRSNEQFF
TGTGCCAGCAGTGTCTCGGCGGGAGGCCTGGGAAGGTCCAATGAGCAGTTCTTC
>.|TRBV4-3|TRBJ2-2|.
CASSQGRVNTGELFF
TGCGCCAGCAGCCAAGGGAGGGTGAACACCGGGGAGCTGTTTTTT
>.|TRBV7-9|TRBJ1-2|.
CASSFGAEAGYGYTF
TGTGCCAGCAGCTTCGGAGCGGAGGCGGGCTATGGCTACACCTTC
>.|TRBV7-9|TRBJ2-7|.
CASATGTGSYEQYF
TGTGCCAGCGCCACGGGCACAGGGTCCTACGAGCAGTACTTC
>.|TRBV19|TRBJ2-1|TRBD1
CASHSGTGHNEQFF
TGTGCCAGCCACTCCGGGACAGGGCACAATGAGCAGTTCTTC
>.|TRBV28|TRBJ1-5|TRBD1
CASSSGGRSNQPQHF
TGTGCCAGCAGCTCAGGGGGCCGTAGCAATCAGCCCCAGCATTTT
>.|TRBV30|TRBJ1-5|TRBD1
CAWSRQGPIQPQHF
TGTGCCTGGAGTCGACAGGGACCGATTCAGCCCCAGCATTTT
>.|TRBV6-1|TRBJ1-3|.
CASSEGDRGSIGNTIYF
TGTGCCAGCAGTGAAGGGGATCGGGGATCAATTGGAAACACCATATATTTT
>.|TRBV2|TRBJ1-2|TRBD1
CASSTTGGYGYTF
TGTGCCAGCAGTACGACAGGGGGCTATGGCTACACCTTC
>.|TRBV7-9|TRBJ2-5|TRBD2
CASSIWTSGKETQYF
TGTGCCAGCAGCATTTGGACTAGCGGGAAAGAGACCCAGTACTTC
>once|TRBV28|TRBJ1-4|TRBD1
CASSLGRGLEKLFF
TGTGCCAGCAGTTTAGGCAGGGGGCTTGAAAAACTGTTTTTT
>once|TRBV28|TRBJ2-7|.
CASLGAEQYF
TGTGCCAGCTTGGGGGCCGAGCAGTACTTC
>.|TRBV29-1|TRBJ2-3|.
CSVLQSNTDTQYF
TGCAGCGTTCTCCAGTCAAACACAGATACGCAGTATTTT
>.|TRBV24-1|TRBJ1-2|TRBD1
CATSDGQGWRDGYTF
TGTGCCACCAGTGATGGACAGGGATGGAGGGATGGCTACACCTTC
>.|TRBV19|TRBJ2-3|.
CASSESGQSISTDTQYF
TGTGCCAGTAGTGAAAGTGGGCAGTCTATCAGCACAGATACGCAGTATTTT
>.|TRBV4-3|TRBJ2-2|.
CASSVRLGPNTGELFF
TGCGCCAGCAGCGTCCGACTAGGACCGAACACCGGGGAGCTGTTTTTT
>few|TRBV15|TRBJ2-1|TRBD2
CAPAGALANEQFF
TGTGCCCCTGCGGGAGCCCTGGCCAATGAGCAGTTCTTC
>.|TRBV30|TRBJ1-6|.
CAWKGSSSYNSPLHF
TGTGCCTGGAAGGGGTCTAGCTCCTATAATTCACCCCTCCACTTT
>.|TRBV16|TRBJ1-2|.
CASSQSNSAYGYTF
TGTGCCAGCAGCCAATCTAACAGTGCCTATGGCTACACCTTC
>.|TRBV2|TRBJ1-2|.
CASSEAQYGYTF
TGTGCCAGCAGTGAAGCCCAATATGGCTACACCTTC
>once|TRBV11-1|TRBJ2-7|.
CASSFGSIASYEQYF
TGTGCCAGCAGCTTTGGGTCCATAGCCTCCTACGAGCAGTACTTC
>few|TRBV5-1|TRBJ1-4|.
CASSLEGERDEKLFF
TGCGCCAGCAGCTTGGAAGGGGAACGGGATGAAAAACTGTTTTTT
>few|TRBV7-8|TRBJ2-5|TRBD2
CASSSTSIPQAGVETQYF
TGTGCCAGCAGCTCGACCTCCATTCCTCAAGCGGGAGTGGAGACCCAGTACTTC
>.|TRBV27|TRBJ2-1|.
CASSTRQQQFF
TGTGCCAGCAGTACTCGACAGCAGCAGTTCTTC
>.|TRBV11-2|TRBJ1-1|TRBD1
CASSLGRLQGEGTEAFF
TGTGCCAGCAGCTTAGGGCGCCTACAGGGGGAAGGTACTGAAGCTTTCTTT
>.|TRBV24-1|TRBJ1-6|.
CATQEGFDNSPLHF
TGTGCCACCCAGGAGGGATTCGATAATTCACCCCTCCACTTT
>.|TRBV7-2|TRBJ2-3|.
CASSFMDSRKDTQYF
TGTGCCAGCAGCTTTATGGACTCGCGAAAAGATACGCAGTATTTT